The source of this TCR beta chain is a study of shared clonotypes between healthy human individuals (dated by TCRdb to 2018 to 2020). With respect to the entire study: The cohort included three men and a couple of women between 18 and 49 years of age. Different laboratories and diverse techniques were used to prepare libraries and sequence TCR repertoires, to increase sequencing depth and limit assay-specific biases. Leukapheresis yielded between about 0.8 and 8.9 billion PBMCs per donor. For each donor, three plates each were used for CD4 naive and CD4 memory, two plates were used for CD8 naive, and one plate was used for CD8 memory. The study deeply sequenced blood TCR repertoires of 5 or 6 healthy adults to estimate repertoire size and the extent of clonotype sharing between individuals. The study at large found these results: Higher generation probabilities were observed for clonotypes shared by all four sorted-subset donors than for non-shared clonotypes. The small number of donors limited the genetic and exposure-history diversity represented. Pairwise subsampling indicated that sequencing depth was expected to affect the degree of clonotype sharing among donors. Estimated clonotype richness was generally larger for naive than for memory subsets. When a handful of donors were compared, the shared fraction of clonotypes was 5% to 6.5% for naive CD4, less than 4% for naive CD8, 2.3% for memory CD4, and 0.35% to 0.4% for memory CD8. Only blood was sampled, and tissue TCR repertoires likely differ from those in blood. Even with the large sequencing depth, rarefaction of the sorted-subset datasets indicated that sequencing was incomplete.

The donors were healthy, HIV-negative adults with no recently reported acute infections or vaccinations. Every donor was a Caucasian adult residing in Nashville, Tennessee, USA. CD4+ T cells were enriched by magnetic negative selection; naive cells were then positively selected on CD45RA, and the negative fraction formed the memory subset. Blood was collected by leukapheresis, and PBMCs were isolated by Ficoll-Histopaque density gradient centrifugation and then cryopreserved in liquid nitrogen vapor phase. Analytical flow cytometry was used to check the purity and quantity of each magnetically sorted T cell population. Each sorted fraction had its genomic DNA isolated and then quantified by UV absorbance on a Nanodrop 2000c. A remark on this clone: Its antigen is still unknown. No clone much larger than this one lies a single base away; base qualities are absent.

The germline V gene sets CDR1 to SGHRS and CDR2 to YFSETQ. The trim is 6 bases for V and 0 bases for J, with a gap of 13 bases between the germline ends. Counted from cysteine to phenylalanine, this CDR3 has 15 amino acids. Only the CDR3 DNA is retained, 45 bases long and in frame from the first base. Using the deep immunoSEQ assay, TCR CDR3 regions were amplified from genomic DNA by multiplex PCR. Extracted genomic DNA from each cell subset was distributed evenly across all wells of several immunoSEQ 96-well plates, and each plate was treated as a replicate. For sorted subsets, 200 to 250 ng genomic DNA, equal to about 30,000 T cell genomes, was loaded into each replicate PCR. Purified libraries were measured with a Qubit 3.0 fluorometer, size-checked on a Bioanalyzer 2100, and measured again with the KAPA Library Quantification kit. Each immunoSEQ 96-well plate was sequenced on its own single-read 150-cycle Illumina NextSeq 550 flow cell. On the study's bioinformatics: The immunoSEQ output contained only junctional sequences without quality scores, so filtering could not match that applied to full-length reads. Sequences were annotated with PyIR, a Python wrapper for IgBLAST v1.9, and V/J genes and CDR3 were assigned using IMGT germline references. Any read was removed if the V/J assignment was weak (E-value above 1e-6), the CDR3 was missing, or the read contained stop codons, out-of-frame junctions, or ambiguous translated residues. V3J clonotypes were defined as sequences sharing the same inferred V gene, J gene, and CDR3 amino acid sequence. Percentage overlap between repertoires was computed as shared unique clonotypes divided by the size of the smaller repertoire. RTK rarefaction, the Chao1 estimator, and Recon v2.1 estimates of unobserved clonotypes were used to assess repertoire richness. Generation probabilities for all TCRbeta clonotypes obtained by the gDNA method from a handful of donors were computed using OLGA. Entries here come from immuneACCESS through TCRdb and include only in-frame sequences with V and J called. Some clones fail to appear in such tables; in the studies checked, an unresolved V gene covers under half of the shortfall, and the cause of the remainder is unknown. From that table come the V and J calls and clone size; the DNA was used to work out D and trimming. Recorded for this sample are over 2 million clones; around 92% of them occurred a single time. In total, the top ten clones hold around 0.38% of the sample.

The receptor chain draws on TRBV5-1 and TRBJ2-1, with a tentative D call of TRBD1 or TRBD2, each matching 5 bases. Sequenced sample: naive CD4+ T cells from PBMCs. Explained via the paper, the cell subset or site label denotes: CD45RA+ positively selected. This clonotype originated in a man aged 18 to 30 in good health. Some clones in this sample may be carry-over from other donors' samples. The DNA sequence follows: TGCGCCAGCACCTACATTGGGGGCTCCTACAATGAGCAGTTCTTC. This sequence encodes CASTYIGGSYNEQFF.